The subject of this entry is one T cell receptor beta chain. The sample belongs to a study of T cell changes during pregnancy in multiple sclerosis. The data were produced by immunoSEQ multiplex PCR, yet TCRdb's version contains in-frame clones alone and is incomplete. This sample has about 36,000 clones, with just over 90% found just once. V lost 1 base to trimming and J lost 2 bases; unmatched junction nucleotides: 17. The length of the CDR3 is 20 residues. Looked up from germline, CDR1 is SGHRS and CDR2 is YFSETQ. This sequence joins TRBV5-1 and TRBJ2-2; the match to TRBD2 covers 7 bases. Sequencing was performed on CD4+ T cells from peripheral blood mononuclear cells, taken in the first trimester of pregnancy. The sequence was obtained from a female donor with multiple sclerosis, enrolled in a pregnancy study. The CDR3 nucleotides are TGCGCCAGCAGCTTGTCCCCTGGAAGCGGGATTTTGGCAAACACCGGGGAGCTGTTTTTT. Protein product: CASSLSPGSGILANTGELFF.